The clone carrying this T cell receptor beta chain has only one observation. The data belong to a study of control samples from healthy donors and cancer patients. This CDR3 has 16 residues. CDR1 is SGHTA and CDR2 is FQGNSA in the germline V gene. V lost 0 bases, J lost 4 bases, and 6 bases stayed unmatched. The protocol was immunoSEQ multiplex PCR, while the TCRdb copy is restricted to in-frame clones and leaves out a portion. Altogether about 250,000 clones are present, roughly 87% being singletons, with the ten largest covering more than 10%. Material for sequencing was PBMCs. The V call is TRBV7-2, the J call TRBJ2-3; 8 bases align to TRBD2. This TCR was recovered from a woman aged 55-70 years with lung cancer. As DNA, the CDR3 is TGTGCCAGCAGCTTAGCTGGCGGGGGGACGGCAGATACGCAGTATTTT. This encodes CASSLAGGGTADTQYF.